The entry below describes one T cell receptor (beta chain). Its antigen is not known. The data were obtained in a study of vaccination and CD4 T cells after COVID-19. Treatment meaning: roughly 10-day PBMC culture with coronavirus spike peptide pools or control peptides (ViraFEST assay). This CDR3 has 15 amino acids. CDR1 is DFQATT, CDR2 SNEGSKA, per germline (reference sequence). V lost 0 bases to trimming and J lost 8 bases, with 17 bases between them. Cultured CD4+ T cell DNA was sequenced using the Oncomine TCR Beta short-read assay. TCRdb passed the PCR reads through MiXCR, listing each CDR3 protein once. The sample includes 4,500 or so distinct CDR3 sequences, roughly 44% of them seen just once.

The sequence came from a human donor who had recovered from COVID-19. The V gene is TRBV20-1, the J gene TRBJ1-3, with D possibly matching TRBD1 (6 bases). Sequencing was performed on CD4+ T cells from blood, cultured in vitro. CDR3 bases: TGCAGTGCTAGAGATCTACGGACAGCGCTCGACACCATATATTTT. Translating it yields CSARDLRTALDTIYF.